The rows below give T cell receptor beta chains drawn from one sample of a study of blood T cell repertoires in COVID-19. The repertoire was sequenced with immunoSEQ multiplex PCR; TCRdb's copy has only in-frame clones and lacks some. Of more than 25,000 clones listed, 85% are singletons. Material for sequencing was peripheral blood. These receptor sequences come from a man aged 60 to 75 with active COVID-19. The CDR3 runs from the conserved cysteine through the conserved F or W. D genes are given only for firm matches. Size is omitted from some rows. Given values are once, few, many or a class for expanded clones.

>TRBV5-1|.|TRBD2|TRBJ2-3
CASSGGIAGGPKDTQYF
TGCGCCAGCAGCGGGGGAATAGCGGGAGGGCCGAAAGATACGCAGTATTTT
>TRBV5-1|.|.|TRBJ2-3
CASSLPQLGSTDTQYF
TGCGCCAGCAGCTTACCCCAACTAGGAAGCACAGATACGCAGTATTTT
>TRBV6-5|.|TRBD1|TRBJ2-3
CASSRDRGVSDTQYF
TGTGCCAGCAGCCGCGACAGGGGGGTGTCAGATACGCAGTATTTT
>TRBV5-4|.|.|TRBJ1-4
CASSYSGANEKLFF
TGTGCCAGCAGCTACTCCGGGGCTAATGAAAAACTGTTTTTT
>TRBV7-3|.|.|TRBJ1-2
CASSPMGVRGGYTF
TGTGCCAGCAGCCCAATGGGCGTCAGGGGTGGCTACACCTTC
>TRBV10-3|.|TRBD1|TRBJ2-7
CAISGGASYEQYF
TGTGCCATCTCAGGGGGCGCGAGTTACGAGCAGTACTTC
>TRBV18|.|TRBD1|TRBJ1-5
CASSPLGTDQPQHF
TGTGCCAGCTCACCGCTCGGGACAGACCAGCCCCAGCATTTT
>TRBV28|.|TRBD1|TRBJ1-2
CASSSYGTGSYGYTF
TGTGCCAGCAGTTCCTACGGGACAGGCTCCTATGGCTACACCTTC
>TRBV28|.|.|TRBJ2-3
CASSFNRGRGESGSRDTQYF
TGTGCCAGCAGTTTCAACAGGGGGCGCGGTGAGAGCGGGAGCCGGGATACGCAGTATTTT
>TRBV7-9|.|TRBD2|TRBJ2-1
CASSPPTSGASSYNEQFF
TGTGCCAGCAGCCCACCGACTAGCGGGGCAAGCTCCTACAATGAGCAGTTCTTC
>TRBV3-1/TRBV3-2|.|.|TRBJ2-6
CASSPVAGANVLTF
TGTGCCAGCAGTCCCGTCGCGGGGGCCAACGTCCTGACTTTC
>TRBV7-3|.|TRBD2|TRBJ2-1
CASSLRLAGGDEQFF
TGTGCCAGCAGCTTAAGGCTAGCGGGAGGGGATGAGCAGTTCTTC
>TRBV7-3|few|TRBD2|TRBJ2-2
CASSSGLAGVGTGELFF
TGTGCCAGCAGCTCGGGACTAGCGGGAGTGGGCACCGGGGAGCTGTTTTTT
>TRBV27|.|TRBD2|TRBJ2-2
CASRSGTRSFTGELFF
TGTGCCAGCAGATCCGGGACTAGAAGTTTCACCGGGGAGCTGTTTTTT